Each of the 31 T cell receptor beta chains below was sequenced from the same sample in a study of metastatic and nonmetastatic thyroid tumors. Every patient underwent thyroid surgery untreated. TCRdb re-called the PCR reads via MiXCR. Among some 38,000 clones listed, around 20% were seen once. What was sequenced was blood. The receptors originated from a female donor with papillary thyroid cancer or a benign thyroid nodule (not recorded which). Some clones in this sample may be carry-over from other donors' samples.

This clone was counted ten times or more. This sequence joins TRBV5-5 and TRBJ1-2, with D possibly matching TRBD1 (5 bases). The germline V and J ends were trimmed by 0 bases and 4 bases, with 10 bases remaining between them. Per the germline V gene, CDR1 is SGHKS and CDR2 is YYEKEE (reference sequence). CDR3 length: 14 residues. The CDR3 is CASSLGGEGYGYTF. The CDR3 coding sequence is TGTGCCAGCAGCTTGGGAGGGGAGGGCTATGGCTACACCTTC.

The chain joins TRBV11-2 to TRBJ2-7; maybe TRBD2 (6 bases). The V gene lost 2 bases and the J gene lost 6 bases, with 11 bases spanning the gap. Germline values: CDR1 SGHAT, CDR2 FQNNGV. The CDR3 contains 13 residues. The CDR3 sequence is CASSLSGGAEQYF. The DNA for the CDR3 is TGTGCCAGCAGCTTATCCGGCGGGGCCGAGCAGTACTTC.

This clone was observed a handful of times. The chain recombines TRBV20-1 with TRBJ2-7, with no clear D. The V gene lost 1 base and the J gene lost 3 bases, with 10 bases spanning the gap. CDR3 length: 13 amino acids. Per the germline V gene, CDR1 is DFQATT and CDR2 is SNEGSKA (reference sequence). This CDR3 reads CSARGDRLYEQYF. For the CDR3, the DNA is TGCAGTGCTAGAGGAGATCGACTCTACGAGCAGTACTTC.

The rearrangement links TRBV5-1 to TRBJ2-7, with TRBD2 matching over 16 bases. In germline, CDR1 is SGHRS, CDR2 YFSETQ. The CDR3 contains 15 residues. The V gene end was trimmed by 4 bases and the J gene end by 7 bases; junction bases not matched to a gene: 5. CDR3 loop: CASSRGLAGGPEQYF. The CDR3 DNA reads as TGCGCCAGCAGCCGGGGACTAGCGGGAGGGCCGGAGCAGTACTTC.

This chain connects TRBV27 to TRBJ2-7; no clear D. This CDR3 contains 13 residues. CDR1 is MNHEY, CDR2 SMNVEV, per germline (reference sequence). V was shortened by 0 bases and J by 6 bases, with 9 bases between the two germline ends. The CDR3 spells CASSLSLVGEQYF. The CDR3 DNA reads TGTGCCAGCAGTTTATCCCTAGTCGGCGAGCAGTACTTC.

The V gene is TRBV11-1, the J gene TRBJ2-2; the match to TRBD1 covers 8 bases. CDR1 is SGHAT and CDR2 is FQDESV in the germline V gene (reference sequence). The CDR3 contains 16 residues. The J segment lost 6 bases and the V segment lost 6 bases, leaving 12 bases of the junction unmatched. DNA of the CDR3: TGTGCCAGCAGACCCGGACAGGGATGTTGGCCCGGGGAGCTGTTTTTT. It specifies CASRPGQGCWPGELFF.

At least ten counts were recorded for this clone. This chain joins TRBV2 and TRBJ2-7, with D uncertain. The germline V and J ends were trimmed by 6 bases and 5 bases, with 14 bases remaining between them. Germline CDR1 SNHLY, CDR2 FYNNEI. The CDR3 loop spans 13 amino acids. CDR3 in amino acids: CASSYTQADEQYF. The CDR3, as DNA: TGTGCCAGCAGCTATACCCAGGCAGACGAGCAGTACTTC. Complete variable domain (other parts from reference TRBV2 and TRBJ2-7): EPEVTQTPSHQVTQMGQEVILRCVPISNHLYFYWYRQILGQKVEFLVSFYNNEISEKSEIFDDQFSVERPDGSNFTLKIRSTKLEDSAMYFCASSYTQADEQYFGPGTRLTVT.

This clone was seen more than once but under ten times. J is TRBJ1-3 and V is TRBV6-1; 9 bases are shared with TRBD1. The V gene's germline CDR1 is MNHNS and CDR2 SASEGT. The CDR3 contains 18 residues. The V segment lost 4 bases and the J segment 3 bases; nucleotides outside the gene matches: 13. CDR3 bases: TGTGCCAGCAGTGTTCTGGGACAGGGTCAAGGGAGTGGAAACACCATATATTTT. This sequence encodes CASSVLGQGQGSGNTIYF.

CDR3 region: CSARDPSRVRHNYNEQFF. The CDR3 coding sequence is TGCAGTGCTAGAGATCCAAGTCGGGTACGACACAACTACAATGAGCAGTTCTTC. The chain uses TRBV20-1 and TRBJ2-1, with D hard to call. V was trimmed by 0 bases and J by 3 bases, leaving 21 bases between them. Germline CDR1 reads DFQATT; CDR2 reads SNEGSKA (reference sequence). The CDR3 runs 18 residues.

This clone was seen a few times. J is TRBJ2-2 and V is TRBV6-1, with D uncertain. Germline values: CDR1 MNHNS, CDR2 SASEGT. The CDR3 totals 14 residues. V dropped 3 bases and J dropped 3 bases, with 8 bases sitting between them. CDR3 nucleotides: TGTGCCAGCAGTGACAGTGTTTACACCGGGGAGCTGTTTTTT. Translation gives CASSDSVYTGELFF.

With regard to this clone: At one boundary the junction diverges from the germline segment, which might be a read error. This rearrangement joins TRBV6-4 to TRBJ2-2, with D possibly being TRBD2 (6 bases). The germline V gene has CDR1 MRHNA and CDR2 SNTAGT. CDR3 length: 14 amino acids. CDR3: CASSYSVESGGLFF. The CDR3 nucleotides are TGTGCCAGCAGTTACTCGGTCGAGTCCGGGGGGCTGTTTTTT.

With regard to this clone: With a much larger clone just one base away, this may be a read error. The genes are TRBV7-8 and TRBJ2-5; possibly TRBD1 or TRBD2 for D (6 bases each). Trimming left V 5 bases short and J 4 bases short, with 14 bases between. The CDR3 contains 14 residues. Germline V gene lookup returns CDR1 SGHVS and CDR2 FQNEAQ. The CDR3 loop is CASSPGAGGETQYF. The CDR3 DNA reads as TGTGCCAGCAGCCCGGGGGCTGGAGGAGAGACCCAGTACTTC.

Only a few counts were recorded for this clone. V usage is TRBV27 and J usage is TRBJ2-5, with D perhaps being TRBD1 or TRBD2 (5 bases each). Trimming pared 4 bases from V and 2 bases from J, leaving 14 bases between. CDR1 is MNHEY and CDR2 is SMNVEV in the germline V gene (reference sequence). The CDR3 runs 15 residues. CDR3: CASSSRLWGQETQYF. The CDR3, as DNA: TGTGCCAGCAGTTCCAGACTGTGGGGGCAAGAGACCCAGTACTTC.

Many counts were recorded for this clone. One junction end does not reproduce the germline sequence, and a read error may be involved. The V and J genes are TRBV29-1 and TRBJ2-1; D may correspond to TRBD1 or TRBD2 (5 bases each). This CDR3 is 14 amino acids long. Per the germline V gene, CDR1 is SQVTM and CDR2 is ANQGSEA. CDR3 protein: CSAERGWGKNEQFF. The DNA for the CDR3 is TGCAGCGCTGAACGGGGTTGGGGGAAAAATGAGCAGTTCTTC.

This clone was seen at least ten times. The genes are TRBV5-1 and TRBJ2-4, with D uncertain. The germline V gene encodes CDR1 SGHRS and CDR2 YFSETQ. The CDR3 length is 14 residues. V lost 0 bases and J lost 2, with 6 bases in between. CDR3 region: CASSLGTSKNIQYF. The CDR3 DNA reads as TGCGCCAGCAGCTTGGGCACATCCAAAAACATTCAGTACTTC. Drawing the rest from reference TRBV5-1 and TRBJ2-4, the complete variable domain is KAGVTQTPRYLIKTRGQQVTLSCSPISGHRSVSWYQQTPGQGLQFLFEYFSETQRNKGNFPGRFSGRQFSNSRSEMNVSTLELGDSALYLCASSLGTSKNIQYFGAGTRLSVL.

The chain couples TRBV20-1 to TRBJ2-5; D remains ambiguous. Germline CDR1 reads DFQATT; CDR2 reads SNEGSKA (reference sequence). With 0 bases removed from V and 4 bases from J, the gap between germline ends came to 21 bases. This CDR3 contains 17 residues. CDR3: CSARDLRGIEDGETQYF. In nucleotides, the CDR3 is TGCAGTGCTAGAGATTTACGAGGTATAGAGGATGGAGAGACCCAGTACTTC.

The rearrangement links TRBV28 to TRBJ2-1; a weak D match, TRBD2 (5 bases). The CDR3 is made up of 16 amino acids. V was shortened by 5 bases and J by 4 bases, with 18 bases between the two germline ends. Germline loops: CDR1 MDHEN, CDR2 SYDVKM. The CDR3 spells CASSADFLSGYNEQFF. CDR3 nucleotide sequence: TGTGCCAGCAGTGCGGACTTTCTCTCGGGTTACAATGAGCAGTTCTTC. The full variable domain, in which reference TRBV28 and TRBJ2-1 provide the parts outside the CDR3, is DVKVTQSSRYLVKRTGEKVFLECVQDMDHENMFWYRQDPGLGLRLIYFSYDVKMKEKGDIPEGYSVSREKKERFSLILESASTNQTSMYLCASSADFLSGYNEQFFGPGTRLTVL.

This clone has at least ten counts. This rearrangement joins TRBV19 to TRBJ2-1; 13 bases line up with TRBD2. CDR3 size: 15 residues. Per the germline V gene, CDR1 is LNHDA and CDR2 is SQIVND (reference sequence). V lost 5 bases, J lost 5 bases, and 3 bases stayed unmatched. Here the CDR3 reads CASSPGLAGDNEQFF. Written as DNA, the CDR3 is TGTGCCAGTAGTCCCGGACTAGCGGGAGACAATGAGCAGTTCTTC.

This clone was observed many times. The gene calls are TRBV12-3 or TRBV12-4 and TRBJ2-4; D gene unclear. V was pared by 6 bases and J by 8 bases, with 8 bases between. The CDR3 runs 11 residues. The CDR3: CASRSPDIQYF. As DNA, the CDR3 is TGTGCCAGCAGATCCCCGGACATTCAGTACTTC.

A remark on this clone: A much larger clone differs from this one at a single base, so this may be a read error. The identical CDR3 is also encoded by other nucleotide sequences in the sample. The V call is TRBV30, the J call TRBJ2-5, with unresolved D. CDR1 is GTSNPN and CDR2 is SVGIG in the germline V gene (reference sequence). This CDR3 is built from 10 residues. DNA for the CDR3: TGTGCCTGTCAACAAGAGACTCAGTACTTC. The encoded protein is CACQQETQYF.

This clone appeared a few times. The CDR3 loop reads CASRLRQTIYEQYF. CDR3 nucleotide sequence: TGTGCCAGCAGATTGAGACAAACAATCTACGAGCAGTACTTC. The chain links TRBV6-1 to TRBJ2-7, with D hard to call. V was clipped by 6 bases and J by 3 bases, with 15 bases between them. The CDR3 totals 14 residues. In germline, CDR1 is MNHNS, CDR2 SASEGT.

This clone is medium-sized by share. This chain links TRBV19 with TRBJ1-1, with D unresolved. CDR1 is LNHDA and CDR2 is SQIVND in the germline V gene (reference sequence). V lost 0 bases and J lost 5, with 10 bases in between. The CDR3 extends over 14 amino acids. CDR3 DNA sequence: TGTGCCAGTAGTATAGATGCAGGTTCGACTGAAGCTTTCTTT. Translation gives CASSIDAGSTEAFF.

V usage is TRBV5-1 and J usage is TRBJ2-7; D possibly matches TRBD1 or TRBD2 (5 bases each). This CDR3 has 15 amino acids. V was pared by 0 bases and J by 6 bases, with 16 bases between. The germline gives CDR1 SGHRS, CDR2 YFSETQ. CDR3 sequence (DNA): TGCGCCAGCAGCTTGGCCGGGACCGCCGGCTCCGAGCAGTACTTC. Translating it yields CASSLAGTAGSEQYF.

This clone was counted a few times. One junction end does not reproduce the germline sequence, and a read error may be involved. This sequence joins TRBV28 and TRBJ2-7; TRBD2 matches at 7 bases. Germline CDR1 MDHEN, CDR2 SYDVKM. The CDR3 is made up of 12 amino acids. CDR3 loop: CASSLGGKPPSF. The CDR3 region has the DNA TGTGCCAGCAGTTTGGGGGGGAAACCCCCTTCCTTC.

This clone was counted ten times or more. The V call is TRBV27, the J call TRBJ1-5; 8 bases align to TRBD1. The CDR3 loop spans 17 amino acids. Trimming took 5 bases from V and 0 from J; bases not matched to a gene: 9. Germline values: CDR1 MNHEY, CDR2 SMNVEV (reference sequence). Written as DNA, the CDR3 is TGTGCCAGCAGTCTACAGGGGGGGAGATATAGCAATCAGCCCCAGCATTTT. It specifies CASSLQGGRYSNQPQHF.

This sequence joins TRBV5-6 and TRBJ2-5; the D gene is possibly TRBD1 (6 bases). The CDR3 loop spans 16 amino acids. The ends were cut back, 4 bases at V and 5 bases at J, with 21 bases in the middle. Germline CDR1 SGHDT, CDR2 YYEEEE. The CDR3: CASSLNLQGVEETQYF. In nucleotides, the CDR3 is TGTGCCAGCAGCCTAAACCTACAGGGCGTAGAGGAGACCCAGTACTTC.

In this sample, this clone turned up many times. The DNA for the CDR3 is TGCAGTCTGACAGGGGGACTAGCGGGTGGGGGAGGCGAGCAGTACTTC. It specifies CSLTGGLAGGGGEQYF. The V gene is TRBV20-1, the J gene TRBJ2-7, with 12 bases aligning to TRBD2. CDR3 length: 16 amino acids. Trimming cost V 8 bases and J 6 bases; bases outside gene matches: 17. CDR1 and CDR2 (germline): DFQATT, SNEGSKA (reference sequence).

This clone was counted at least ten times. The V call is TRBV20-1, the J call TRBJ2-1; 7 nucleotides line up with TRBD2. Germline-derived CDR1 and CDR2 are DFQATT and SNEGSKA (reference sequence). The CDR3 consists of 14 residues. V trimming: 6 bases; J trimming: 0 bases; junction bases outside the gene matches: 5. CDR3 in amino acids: CSAQERDSYNEQFF. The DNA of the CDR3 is TGCAGTGCCCAGGAGCGGGACTCCTACAATGAGCAGTTCTTC.

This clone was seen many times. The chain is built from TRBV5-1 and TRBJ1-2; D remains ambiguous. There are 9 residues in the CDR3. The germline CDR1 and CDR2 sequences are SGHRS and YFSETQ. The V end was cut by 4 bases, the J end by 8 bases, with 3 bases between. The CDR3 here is CASSEGYTF. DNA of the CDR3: TGCGCCAGCAGCGAAGGCTACACCTTC.

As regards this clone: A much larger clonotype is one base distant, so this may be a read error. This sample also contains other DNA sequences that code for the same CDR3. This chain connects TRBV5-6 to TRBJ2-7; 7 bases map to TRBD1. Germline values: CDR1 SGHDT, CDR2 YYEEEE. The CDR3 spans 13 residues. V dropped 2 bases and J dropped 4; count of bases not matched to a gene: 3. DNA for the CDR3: TGTGCCAGCAGCTTAGGGGGCGGTTACGAGCAGTACTTC. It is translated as CASSLGGGYEQYF.

CDR3 loop: CASSASPPDRGVSYNEQFF. In DNA, the CDR3 is TGTGCCAGCAGCGCGTCGCCTCCGGACAGGGGGGTCTCCTACAATGAGCAGTTCTTC. The chain recombines TRBV9 with TRBJ2-1, with 10 nucleotides matching TRBD1. The CDR3 is 19 amino acids. Trimming removed 3 bases from V and 0 bases from J; junction bases left unmatched: 12. The germline CDR1 and CDR2 sequences are SGDLS and YYNGEE.